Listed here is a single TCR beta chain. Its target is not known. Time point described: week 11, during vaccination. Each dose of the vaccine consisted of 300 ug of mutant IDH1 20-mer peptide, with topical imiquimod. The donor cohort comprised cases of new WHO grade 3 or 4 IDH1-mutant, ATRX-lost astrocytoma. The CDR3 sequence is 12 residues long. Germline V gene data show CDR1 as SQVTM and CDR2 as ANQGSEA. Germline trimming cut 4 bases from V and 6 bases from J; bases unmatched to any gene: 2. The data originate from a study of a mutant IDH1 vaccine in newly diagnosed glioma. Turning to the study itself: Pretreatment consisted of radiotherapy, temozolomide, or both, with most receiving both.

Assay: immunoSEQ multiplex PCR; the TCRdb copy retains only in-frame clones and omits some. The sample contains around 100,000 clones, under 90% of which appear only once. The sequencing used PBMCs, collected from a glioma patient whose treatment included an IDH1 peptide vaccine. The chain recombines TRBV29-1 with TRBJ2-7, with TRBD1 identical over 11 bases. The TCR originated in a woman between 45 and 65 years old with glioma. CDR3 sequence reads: CSVGGQGGEQYF. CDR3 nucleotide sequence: TGCAGCGTTGGGGGACAGGGGGGCGAGCAGTACTTC.